This TCR beta chain was captured by sequencing in a study of response to subunit inactivated influenza vaccine (dated by TCRdb to 2016 to 2019). Study-level background: The study used deep quantitative T cell receptor repertoire profiling to track responses to a trivalent subunit inactivated influenza vaccine.

This clonotype has just a few counts. Its cognate antigen has yet to be identified. Within one base of it there is no much larger clone, and no base qualities were kept. The method behind the library was RT-PCR. The data were produced on an Illumina HiSeq 2500. TCRdb ran its own pipeline on the public reads, namely fastp trimming at Q25 and MiXCR clone calling, and kept in-frame beta chains. Each entry merges the rows of one CDR3 protein and shows their most common DNA and genes. For this sample the table gives over 650,000 distinct CDR3 sequences, of which 18% were detected only once. Approximately 10% of the sample rests with the top ten. What the authors observed across the whole study: The authors proposed that each seasonal influenza vaccination may bring in only a limited number of new T cells.

The germline ends are 10 bases apart after V is trimmed by 3 bases and J by 1 base. The germline V gene gives CDR1 as SGHRS and CDR2 as YFSETQ. Inclusive of the bounding cysteine and phenylalanine, the CDR3 is 14 residues long. The DNA shown is the 42-base CDR3, in frame from base 1. The sample here was PBMCs from blood, taken about 5 days after vaccination. Recombination joined TRBV5-1 with TRBJ1-2; the D segment cannot be called with confidence. This clonotype was sampled from a man between 45 and 60 years old who received an inactivated influenza vaccine. Donor details come from another sample of the same person, matched by shared clones. The DNA reads as follows: TGCGCCAGCAGCTCATCTACAGTTAACTATGGCTACACCTTC. This is translated as CASSSSTVNYGYTF.